This is a list of T cell receptor beta chains from one sample in a study of OX40 agonist ivuxolimab in advanced cancers. Profiled with immunoSEQ multiplex PCR; TCRdb holds only in-frame clones, not every one. The data show around 6,700 clones, with 75% to 85% seen just once and 25% to 30% held by the top ten. Specimen: CD4+ or CD8+ T cells sorted from blood, collected in a trial of the OX40 agonist ivuxolimab. Receptor source: an adult with an advanced solid tumor such as melanoma, head and neck, liver or kidney cancer. Each CDR3 is given with its conserved first and last residue. Fields, in order: J gene, D gene, V gene, clone size, CDR3 DNA, CDR3 protein. A D gene is named only where the DNA matches it firmly. Clone size is not always given. Where it is, it says once, few, many or a class for expanded clones.

J gene: TRBJ2-7; D gene: NA; V gene: TRBV9; clone size: NA; CDR3 DNA: TGTGCCAGCAGCCCCCAACGGACGGCAACGATTGGCTACGAGCAGTACTTC; CDR3 protein: CASSPQRTATIGYEQYF
J gene: TRBJ2-2; D gene: TRBD2; V gene: TRBV13; clone size: NA; CDR3 DNA: TGTGCCAGCAGCTTAGGAATTCGGGGTAGCGGGACCGGCGGGGAGCTGTTTTTT; CDR3 protein: CASSLGIRGSGTGGELFF
J gene: TRBJ1-1; D gene: NA; V gene: TRBV7-9; clone size: NA; CDR3 DNA: TGTGCCAGCTTGGGACAATTGAACACTGAAGCTTTCTTT; CDR3 protein: CASLGQLNTEAFF
J gene: TRBJ1-1; D gene: NA; V gene: TRBV7-2; clone size: NA; CDR3 DNA: TGTGCCAGCAGCTTACTGACAGGAGCTTTCTTT; CDR3 protein: CASSLLTGAFF
J gene: TRBJ1-2; D gene: NA; V gene: TRBV28; clone size: NA; CDR3 DNA: TGTGCCAGCAGTTTAACGGGTTTGAGCTATGGCTACACCTTC; CDR3 protein: CASSLTGLSYGYTF
J gene: TRBJ2-3; D gene: NA; V gene: TRBV18; clone size: few; CDR3 DNA: TGTGCCAGCTCACCATTCGGGGGAGAACGCACAGATACGCAGTATTTT; CDR3 protein: CASSPFGGERTDTQYF
J gene: TRBJ2-7; D gene: NA; V gene: TRBV7-9; clone size: NA; CDR3 DNA: TGTGCCAGCAGCCCTAGGACAGCCTACGAGCAGTACTTC; CDR3 protein: CASSPRTAYEQYF
J gene: TRBJ1-5; D gene: NA; V gene: TRBV2; clone size: once; CDR3 DNA: TGTGCCAGCACCTTATACAGGGTGAGCAATCAGCCCCAGCATTTT; CDR3 protein: CASTLYRVSNQPQHF
J gene: TRBJ2-1; D gene: TRBD1; V gene: TRBV27; clone size: few; CDR3 DNA: TGTGCCAGCAGCGCCGGGACAGGGATATCAAATGAGCAGTTCTTC; CDR3 protein: CASSAGTGISNEQFF
J gene: TRBJ2-3; D gene: TRBD2; V gene: TRBV7-9; clone size: NA; CDR3 DNA: TGTGCCAGCAGCTACCCACTAGCGGGAGGTGGGGGCACAGATACGCAGTATTTT; CDR3 protein: CASSYPLAGGGGTDTQYF
J gene: TRBJ1-5; D gene: NA; V gene: TRBV7-8; clone size: NA; CDR3 DNA: TGTGCCAGCAGCTTAGATACGGGGGGTCGGTATCAGCCCCAGCATTTT; CDR3 protein: CASSLDTGGRYQPQHF
J gene: TRBJ2-2; D gene: TRBD1; V gene: TRBV18; clone size: NA; CDR3 DNA: TGTGCCAGCTCACCTCCAGACAGGGCTAACACCGGGGAGCTGTTTTTT; CDR3 protein: CASSPPDRANTGELFF
J gene: TRBJ2-3; D gene: TRBD1; V gene: TRBV6-1; clone size: NA; CDR3 DNA: TGTGCCAGCAGTGAAGTTCAGGGGGCAAGAACAGATACGCAGTATTTT; CDR3 protein: CASSEVQGARTDTQYF
J gene: TRBJ2-1; D gene: TRBD2; V gene: TRBV7-9; clone size: NA; CDR3 DNA: TGTGCCAGCAGACCTCCTAGCGGGAGGGCATTAGAGCAGTTCTTC; CDR3 protein: CASRPPSGRALEQFF
J gene: TRBJ2-7; D gene: NA; V gene: TRBV7-9; clone size: NA; CDR3 DNA: TGTGCCAGCAGCGGCGATGGGGGCGAGCAGTACTTC; CDR3 protein: CASSGDGGEQYF
J gene: TRBJ2-5; D gene: NA; V gene: TRBV9; clone size: once; CDR3 DNA: TGTGCCAGCAGCGTAGGAGGGATCCAAGAGACCCAGTACTTC; CDR3 protein: CASSVGGIQETQYF
J gene: TRBJ1-5; D gene: NA; V gene: TRBV19; clone size: NA; CDR3 DNA: TGTGCCAGTAGTATAGGGGAAGGCGATCAGCCCCAGCATTTT; CDR3 protein: CASSIGEGDQPQHF
J gene: TRBJ2-7; D gene: NA; V gene: TRBV6-1; clone size: NA; CDR3 DNA: TGTGCCAGCAGTTGGGCAGTGTCCTACGAGCAGTACTTC; CDR3 protein: CASSWAVSYEQYF
J gene: TRBJ2-7; D gene: TRBD1; V gene: TRBV5-6; clone size: NA; CDR3 DNA: TGTGCCAGCAGCTTGAGGGGACAGGGGCTTTTCTACGAGCAGTACTTC; CDR3 protein: CASSLRGQGLFYEQYF
J gene: TRBJ2-7; D gene: TRBD1; V gene: TRBV5-1; clone size: once; CDR3 DNA: TGCGCCAGTGCGACAGGGGGCGAGGACGAGCAGTACTTC; CDR3 protein: CASATGGEDEQYF
J gene: TRBJ2-5; D gene: TRBD2; V gene: TRBV11-1; clone size: NA; CDR3 DNA: TGTGCCAGCACCCCCTCGCTGGGACTAGCGGCCCACCAAGAGACCCAGTACTTC; CDR3 protein: CASTPSLGLAAHQETQYF
J gene: TRBJ2-7; D gene: TRBD1; V gene: TRBV10-2; clone size: NA; CDR3 DNA: TGCGCCAGCAGTGAGATGGGGACAGGGGGTTACGAGCAGTACTTC; CDR3 protein: CASSEMGTGGYEQYF
J gene: TRBJ2-1; D gene: TRBD1; V gene: TRBV6-6; clone size: NA; CDR3 DNA: TGTGCCAGCAGGACAGGGTTAAATGAGCAGTTCTTC; CDR3 protein: CASRTGLNEQFF